These T cell receptor beta chains were read from a single sample in a study of T cells in Graves' hyperthyroidism and ophthalmopathy. TCRdb re-called the multiplex PCR reads through MiXCR, storing one row per CDR3 protein. This sample has about 50,000 distinct CDR3 sequences, with more than 40% found just once. Material for sequencing was peripheral blood or thyroid tissue (not recorded which). The receptors were gathered from a woman between 45 and 65 years old with Graves' hyperthyroidism. The CDR3 runs from the conserved cysteine through the conserved F or W. A D gene is named only where the DNA matches it firmly. Clone sizes are given selectively: once, few, many, or a class where the clone is expanded.

CDR3nt | CDR3aa | abundance | v_gene | d_gene | j_gene
TGTGCCAGCACCCCCACAGGGGGCACGAACACTGAAGCTTTCTTT | CASTPTGGTNTEAFF | many | TRBV6-2/TRBV6-3 | TRBD1 | TRBJ1-1
TGTGCCAGCAGCTACGGCAGGGCGTACGAGCAGTACTTC | CASSYGRAYEQYF | NA | TRBV7-9 | NA | TRBJ2-7
TGTGCCAGCAGAAAGGCCTTAGGTGGTGTCTACGAGCAGTACTTC | CASRKALGGVYEQYF | few | TRBV28 | NA | TRBJ2-7
TGTGCCAGCAGCCAAGGGGGCACTGAAGCTTTCTTT | CASSQGGTEAFF | many | TRBV14 | NA | TRBJ1-1
TGTGCCAGCAGCCCGGGGGAGGTCTACGAGCAGTACTTC | CASSPGEVYEQYF | many | TRBV7-8 | NA | TRBJ2-7
TGTGCCAGCAGCACGTGGGGTGGCGATCAGCCCCAGTACTTC | CASSTWGGDQPQYF | NA | TRBV7-6 | NA | TRBJ2-5
TGCAGTACTAGCCAGATCCAAGAGAACCAGTACTTC | CSTSQIQENQYF | NA | TRBV20-1 | NA | TRBJ2-5
TGCAGTGCTAGTCGGGACAGGTTGAATGAAAAACTGTTTTTT | CSASRDRLNEKLFF | many | TRBV20-1 | TRBD1 | TRBJ1-4
TGTGCCAGCAGCTTAGAGGCAAATCAGTGGCAGTACTTC | CASSLEANQWQYF | medium-sized | TRBV7-2 | NA | TRBJ2-7
TGTGCCAGCAGTATGACAAGAGGCTCCCCCACAGATACGCAGTATTTT | CASSMTRGSPTDTQYF | few | TRBV6-2/TRBV6-3 | NA | TRBJ2-3
TGCGCCAGCAGCCAAAATGCAGCAAGCGCCCGAGAGACCCAGTACTTC | CASSQNAASARETQYF | many | TRBV4-1 | NA | TRBJ2-5
TGCAGTGCTAGAAGGCAGCCGAACACCGGGGAGCTGATTAGGGGTGAAGCTTTCTTT | CSARRQPNTGELIRGEAFF | NA | TRBV20-1 | NA | TRBJ1-1
TGTGCCACCCCGGGGGGGCTCTACGAGCAGTACTTC | CATPGGLYEQYF | NA | TRBV7-2 | TRBD2 | TRBJ2-7
TGCGCCAGCAGCCAGTTTGCAGGGAGAAGTCAAGAGACCCAGTACTTC | CASSQFAGRSQETQYF | many | TRBV4-1 | NA | TRBJ2-5
TGCAGTGCTAGGTTGGCAGGGGCCGGGACGGGTAATTCACCCCTCCACTTT | CSARLAGAGTGNSPLHF | once | TRBV20-1 | NA | TRBJ1-6
TGTGCCAGCAGCGTCGGACACTCCTACGAGCAGTACTTC | CASSVGHSYEQYF | NA | TRBV7-2 | NA | TRBJ2-7
TGTGCCAGCCGGGGACTAGCGGGAGTGTACGAGCAGTACTTC | CASRGLAGVYEQYF | NA | TRBV2 | TRBD2 | TRBJ2-7
TGCAGTGCCAATCCTAGCGGGAGTGAGCAAGAGACCCAGTACTTC | CSANPSGSEQETQYF | NA | TRBV20-1 | TRBD2 | TRBJ2-5
TGTGCCAGCAGCTTCCGAGGGGAGACCCAGCCCCAGCATTTT | CASSFRGETQPQHF | NA | TRBV7-2 | NA | TRBJ1-5
TGCAGTGCTTCCAGGACTAGCGGGACGAACACCGGGGAGCTGTTTTTT | CSASRTSGTNTGELFF | few | TRBV20-1 | TRBD2 | TRBJ2-2
TGTGCCAGCAGTGGTCAGGCCTACGAGCAGTACTTC | CASSGQAYEQYF | many | TRBV2 | NA | TRBJ2-7
TGTGCCAGCAGCTTAATGACGGGGGATACGCAGTATTTT | CASSLMTGDTQYF | many | TRBV7-9 | NA | TRBJ2-3
TGTGCCATCAGGGGCTGGGGAGATAATTCACCCCTCCACTTT | CAIRGWGDNSPLHF | medium-sized | TRBV10-3 | NA | TRBJ1-6
TGTGCCATCAGTGCGGGGACCGAAATCTCACCCCTCCACTTT | CAISAGTEISPLHF | few | TRBV10-3 | NA | TRBJ1-6
TGTGCCACCGGACTAGCGGGAGGACCCACAGATACGCAGTATTTT | CATGLAGGPTDTQYF | many | TRBV15 | TRBD2 | TRBJ2-3
TGTGCCAGCAGTTGGGGGAACGGGGAGCTGTTTTTT | CASSWGNGELFF | many | TRBV6-2/TRBV6-3 | NA | TRBJ2-2
TGTGCCCCAACTAGCGGAGGCTATGAGCAGTACTTC | CAPTSGGYEQYF | NA | TRBV10-3 | TRBD2 | TRBJ2-7
TGTGCCAGCAGCGTATCGAGGACTAGCGGGAGTAGGGAGCTGTTTTTT | CASSVSRTSGSRELFF | NA | TRBV13 | TRBD2 | TRBJ2-2
TGTGCCAGCAGCTTAGGTGTCCACCAGCGCTTC | CASSLGVHQRF | medium-sized | TRBV7-8 | NA | TRBJ2-5
TGTGCCATCAGGGCAGGGGGGCGGACAGATACGCAGTATTTT | CAIRAGGRTDTQYF | many | TRBV10-3 | NA | TRBJ2-3
TGTGCCAGCAGTGAAACCTCCGGGACGGACTATGGCTACACCTTC | CASSETSGTDYGYTF | many | TRBV27 | NA | TRBJ1-2
TGCAGTGCTAGATTAGGGGGAGGGGGCTACAATCAGCCCCAGCATTTT | CSARLGGGGYNQPQHF | once | TRBV20-1 | TRBD1 | TRBJ1-5
NA | CAICSAGRGSGVEAFF | once | TRBV10-3 | NA | TRBJ1-1
TGTGCCAGCAGCTTAGCGTGGACAGGGGGCGAGGAGACCCAGTACTTC | CASSLAWTGGEETQYF | many | TRBV7-2 | TRBD1 | TRBJ2-5
TGTGCCAGCAGTGAAGCGCCGGGAGGTAATTCACCCCTCCACTTT | CASSEAPGGNSPLHF | many | TRBV2 | NA | TRBJ1-6
TGTGCCAGCAGCTTGTATACCCGGGACAGGGCCTACGAGCAGTACTTC | CASSLYTRDRAYEQYF | NA | TRBV7-3 | TRBD1 | TRBJ2-7
TGCAGCGTTCGGACAGGGTGGTCCGGGGAGCTGTTTTTT | CSVRTGWSGELFF | NA | TRBV29-1 | TRBD1 | TRBJ2-2
TGTGCCAGCAGCCAAGGTCGACATTTCCAAGAGACCCAGTACTTC | CASSQGRHFQETQYF | many | TRBV14 | NA | TRBJ2-5
TGTGCCATCAGTGAGTCACACAGGGGGTTTGGCTACACCTTC | CAISESHRGFGYTF | NA | TRBV10-3 | TRBD1 | TRBJ1-2
TGCAGTGCTAGAGGGCCGGGTTTGGGAGAGACCCAGTACTTC | CSARGPGLGETQYF | NA | TRBV20-1 | NA | TRBJ2-5
TGTGCCAGCAGCTTTGCCCCTTTTGGGGAAGCTTTCTTT | CASSFAPFGEAFF | many | TRBV5-6 | NA | TRBJ1-1